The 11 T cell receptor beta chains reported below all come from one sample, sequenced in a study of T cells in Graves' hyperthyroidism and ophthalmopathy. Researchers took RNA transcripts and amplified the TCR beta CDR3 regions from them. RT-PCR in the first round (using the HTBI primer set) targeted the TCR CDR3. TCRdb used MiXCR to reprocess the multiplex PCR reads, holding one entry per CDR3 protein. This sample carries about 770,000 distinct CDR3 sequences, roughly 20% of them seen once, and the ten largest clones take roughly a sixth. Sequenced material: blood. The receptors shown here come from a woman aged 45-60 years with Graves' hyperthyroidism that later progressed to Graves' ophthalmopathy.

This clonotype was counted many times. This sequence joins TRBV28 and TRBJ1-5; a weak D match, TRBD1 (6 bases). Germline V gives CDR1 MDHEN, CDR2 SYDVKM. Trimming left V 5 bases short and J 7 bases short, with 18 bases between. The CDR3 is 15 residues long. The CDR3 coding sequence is TGTGCCAGCAGTGGGAGATCAGGGGCCCCGCAGCCCCAGCATTTT. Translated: CASSGRSGAPQPQHF.

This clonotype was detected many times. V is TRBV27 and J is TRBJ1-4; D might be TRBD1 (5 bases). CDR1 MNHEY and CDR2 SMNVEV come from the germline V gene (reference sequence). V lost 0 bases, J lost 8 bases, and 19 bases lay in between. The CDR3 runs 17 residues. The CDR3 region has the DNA TGTGCCAGCAGTTTATCAGGTGGTCTGGGGGTTTTGGAAAAACTGTTTTTT. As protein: CASSLSGGLGVLEKLFF.

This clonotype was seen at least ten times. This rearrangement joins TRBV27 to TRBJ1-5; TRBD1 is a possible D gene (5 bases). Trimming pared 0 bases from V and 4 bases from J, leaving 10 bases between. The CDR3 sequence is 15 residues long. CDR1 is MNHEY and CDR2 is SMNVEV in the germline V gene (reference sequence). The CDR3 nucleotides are TGTGCCAGCAGTTTATCCCGACAGAATAATCAGCCCCAGCATTTT. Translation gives CASSLSRQNNQPQHF.

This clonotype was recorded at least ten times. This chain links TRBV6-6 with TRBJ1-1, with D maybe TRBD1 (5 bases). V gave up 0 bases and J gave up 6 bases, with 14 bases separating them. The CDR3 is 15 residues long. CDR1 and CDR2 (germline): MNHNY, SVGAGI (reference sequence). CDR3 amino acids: CASSYSAGNVAEAFF. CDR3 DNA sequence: TGTGCCAGCAGTTACTCGGCAGGGAATGTCGCTGAAGCTTTCTTT.

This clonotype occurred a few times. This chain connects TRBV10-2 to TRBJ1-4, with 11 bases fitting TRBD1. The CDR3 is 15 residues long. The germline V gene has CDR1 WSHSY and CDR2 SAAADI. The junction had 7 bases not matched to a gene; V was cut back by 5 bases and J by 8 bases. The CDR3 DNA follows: TGCGCCAGCAGTACAGCTCGGGACAGGGGGGAAAAACTGTTTTTT. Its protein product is CASSTARDRGEKLFF.

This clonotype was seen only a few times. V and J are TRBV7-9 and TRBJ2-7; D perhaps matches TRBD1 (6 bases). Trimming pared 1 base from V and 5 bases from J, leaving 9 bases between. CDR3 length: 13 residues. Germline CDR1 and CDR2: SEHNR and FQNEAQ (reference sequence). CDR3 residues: CASSLVQGHEQYF. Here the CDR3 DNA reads TGTGCCAGCAGCTTAGTACAGGGCCACGAGCAGTACTTC.

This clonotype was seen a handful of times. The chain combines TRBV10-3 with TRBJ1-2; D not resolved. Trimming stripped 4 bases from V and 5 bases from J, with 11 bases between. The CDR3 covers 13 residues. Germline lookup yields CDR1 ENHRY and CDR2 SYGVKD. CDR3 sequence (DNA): TGTGCCATCAGTGGGCCGGGTTGGTATGGCTACACCTTC. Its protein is CAISGPGWYGYTF.

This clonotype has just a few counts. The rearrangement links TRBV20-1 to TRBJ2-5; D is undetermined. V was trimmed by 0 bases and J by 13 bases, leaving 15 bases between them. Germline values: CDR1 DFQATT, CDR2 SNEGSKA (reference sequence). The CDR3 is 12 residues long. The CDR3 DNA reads TGCAGTGCTAGAGAAGATAGGAAACCGTCGTACTTC. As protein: CSAREDRKPSYF.

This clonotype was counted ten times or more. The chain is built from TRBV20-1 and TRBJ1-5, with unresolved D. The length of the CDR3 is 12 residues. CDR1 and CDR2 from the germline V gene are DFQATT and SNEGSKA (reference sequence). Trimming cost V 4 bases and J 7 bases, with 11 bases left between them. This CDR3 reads CSAIGPGQPQHF. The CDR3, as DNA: TGCAGTGCTATTGGTCCGGGGCAGCCCCAGCATTTT.

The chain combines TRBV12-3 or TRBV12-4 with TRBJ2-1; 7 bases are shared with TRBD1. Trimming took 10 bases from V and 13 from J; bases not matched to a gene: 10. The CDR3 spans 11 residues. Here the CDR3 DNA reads TGTGCCAATTCCCGGGACAGCGAACAGTTCTTC. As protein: CANSRDSEQFF.

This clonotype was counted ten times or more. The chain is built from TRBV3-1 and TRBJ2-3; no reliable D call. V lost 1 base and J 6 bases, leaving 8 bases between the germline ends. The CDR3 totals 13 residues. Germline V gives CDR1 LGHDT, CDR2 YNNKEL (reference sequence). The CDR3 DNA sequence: TGTGCCAGCAGCCAAGGATGGGATGATACGCAGTATTTT. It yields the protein CASSQGWDDTQYF.